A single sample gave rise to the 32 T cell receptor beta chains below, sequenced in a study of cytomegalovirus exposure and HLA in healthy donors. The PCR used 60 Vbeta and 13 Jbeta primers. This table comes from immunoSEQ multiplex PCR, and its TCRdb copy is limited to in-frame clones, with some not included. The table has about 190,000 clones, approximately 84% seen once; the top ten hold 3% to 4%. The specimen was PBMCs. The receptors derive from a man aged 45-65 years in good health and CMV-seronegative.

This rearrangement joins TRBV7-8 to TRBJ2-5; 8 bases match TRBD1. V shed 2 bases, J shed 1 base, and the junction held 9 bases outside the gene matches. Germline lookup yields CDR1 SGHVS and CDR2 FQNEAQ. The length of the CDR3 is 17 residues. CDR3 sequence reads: CASSLSPGGYIQETQYF. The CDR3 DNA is TGTGCCAGCAGCTTAAGCCCAGGGGGCTATATCCAAGAGACCCAGTACTTC. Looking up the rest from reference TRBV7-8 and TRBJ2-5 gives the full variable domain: GAGVSQSPRYKVAKRGQDVALRCDPISGHVSLFWYQQALGQGPEFLTYFQNEAQLDKSGLPSDRFFAERPEGSVSTLKIQRTQQEDSAVYLCASSLSPGGYIQETQYFGPGTRLLVL.

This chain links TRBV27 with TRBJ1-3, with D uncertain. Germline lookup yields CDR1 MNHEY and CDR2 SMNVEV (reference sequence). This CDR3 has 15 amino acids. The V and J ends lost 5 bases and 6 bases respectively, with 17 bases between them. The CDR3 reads CASSTNPVLVNTIYF. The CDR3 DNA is TGTGCCAGCAGTACCAACCCCGTACTGGTAAACACCATATATTTT.

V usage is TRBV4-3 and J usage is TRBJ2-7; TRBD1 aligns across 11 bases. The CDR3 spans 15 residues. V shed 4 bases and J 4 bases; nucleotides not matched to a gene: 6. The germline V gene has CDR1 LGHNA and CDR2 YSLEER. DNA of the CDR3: TGCGCCAGCAGCCCAACCGGGACAGGGGGGTACGAGCAGTACTTC. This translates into CASSPTGTGGYEQYF.

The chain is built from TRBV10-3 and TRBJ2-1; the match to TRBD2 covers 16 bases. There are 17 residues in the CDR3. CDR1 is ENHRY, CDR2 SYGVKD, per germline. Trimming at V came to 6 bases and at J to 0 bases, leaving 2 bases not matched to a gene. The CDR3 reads CAIRGLAGGTSYNEQFF. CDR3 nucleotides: TGTGCCATCAGGGGACTAGCGGGGGGGACCTCCTACAATGAGCAGTTCTTC.

CDR3: CASSFLLAGGRTETQYF. The CDR3 DNA is TGTGCCAGCAGCTTCTTGCTAGCGGGGGGTAGGACAGAGACCCAGTACTTC. The V call is TRBV7-9, the J call TRBJ2-5; TRBD2 aligns across 11 bases. V shed 3 bases, J shed 4 bases, and the junction held 10 bases outside the gene matches. The CDR3 totals 17 residues. The germline V gene has CDR1 SEHNR and CDR2 FQNEAQ (reference sequence). Using reference TRBV7-9 and TRBJ2-5 for the parts outside the CDR3, the full variable domain is DTGVSQNPRHKITKRGQNVTFRCDPISEHNRLYWYRQTLGQGPEFLTYFQNEAQLEKSRLLSDRFSAERPKGSFSTLEIQRTEQGDSAMYLCASSFLLAGGRTETQYFGPGTRLLVL.

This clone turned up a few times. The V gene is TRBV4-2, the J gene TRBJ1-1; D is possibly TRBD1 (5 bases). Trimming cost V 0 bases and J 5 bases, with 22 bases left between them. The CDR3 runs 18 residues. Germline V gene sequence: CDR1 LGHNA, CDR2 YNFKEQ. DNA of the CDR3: TGTGCCAGCAGCCAAGAGGGATTTCTGGGGCAGGGAAGGACTGAAGCTTTCTTT. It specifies CASSQEGFLGQGRTEAFF.

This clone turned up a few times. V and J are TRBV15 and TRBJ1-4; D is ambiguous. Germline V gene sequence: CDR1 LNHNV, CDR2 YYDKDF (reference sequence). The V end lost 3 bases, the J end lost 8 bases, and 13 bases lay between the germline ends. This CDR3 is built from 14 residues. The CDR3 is CATSSLGVREKLFF. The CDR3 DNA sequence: TGTGCCACCAGCAGCCTCGGGGTTCGGGAAAAACTGTTTTTT. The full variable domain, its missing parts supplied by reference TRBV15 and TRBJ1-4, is DAMVIQNPRYQVTQFGKPVTLSCSQTLNHNVMYWYQQKSSQAPKLLFHYYDKDFNNEADTPDNFQSRRPNTSFCFLDIRSPGLGDTAMYLCATSSLGVREKLFFGSGTQLSVL.

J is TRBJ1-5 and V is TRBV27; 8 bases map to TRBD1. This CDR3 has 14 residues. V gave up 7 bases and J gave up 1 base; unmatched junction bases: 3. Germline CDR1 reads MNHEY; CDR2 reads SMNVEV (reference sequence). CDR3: CASTSGGSNQPQHF. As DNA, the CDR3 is TGTGCCAGCACATCAGGGGGCAGCAATCAGCCCCAGCATTTT.

The CDR3 nucleotides read TGTGCCAGTAGTGCCCCCGGAACAGGGGGAAACACCATATATTTT. Protein sequence: CASSAPGTGGNTIYF. V is TRBV19 and J is TRBJ1-3; tentatively, D is TRBD1 (6 bases). V lost 5 bases and J lost 4, with 15 bases in between. The CDR3 length is 15 residues. Per germline, CDR1 LNHDA and CDR2 SQIVND (reference sequence).

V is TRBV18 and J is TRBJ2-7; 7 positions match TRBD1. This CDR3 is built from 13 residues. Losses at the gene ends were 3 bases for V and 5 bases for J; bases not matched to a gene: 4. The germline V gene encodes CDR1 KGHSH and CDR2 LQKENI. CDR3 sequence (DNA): TGTGCCAGCTCACCGACGACAGGGAACGAGCAGTACTTC. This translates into CASSPTTGNEQYF. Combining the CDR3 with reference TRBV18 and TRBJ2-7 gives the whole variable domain NAGVMQNPRHLVRRRGQEARLRCSPMKGHSHVYWYRQLPEEGLKFMVYLQKENIIDESGMPKERFSAEFPKEGPSILRIQQVVRGDSAAYFCASSPTTGNEQYFGPGTRLTVT.

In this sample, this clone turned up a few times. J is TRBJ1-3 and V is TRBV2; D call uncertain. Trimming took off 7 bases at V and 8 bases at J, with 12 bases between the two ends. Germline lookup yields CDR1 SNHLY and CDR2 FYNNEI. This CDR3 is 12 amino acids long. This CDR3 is CASKPTTDTIYF. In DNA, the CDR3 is TGTGCCAGCAAACCGACTACGGACACCATATATTTT.

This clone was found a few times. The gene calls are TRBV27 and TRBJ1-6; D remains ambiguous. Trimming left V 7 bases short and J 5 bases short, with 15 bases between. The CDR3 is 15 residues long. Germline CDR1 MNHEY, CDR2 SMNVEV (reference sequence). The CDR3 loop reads CASTSPGRDNSPLHF. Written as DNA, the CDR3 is TGTGCCAGCACCTCGCCGGGAAGAGATAATTCACCCCTCCACTTT.

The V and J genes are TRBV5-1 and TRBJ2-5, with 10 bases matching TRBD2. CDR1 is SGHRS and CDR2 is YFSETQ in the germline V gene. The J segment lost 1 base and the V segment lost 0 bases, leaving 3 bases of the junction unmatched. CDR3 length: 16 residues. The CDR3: CASSLGPSGGQETQYF. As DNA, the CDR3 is TGCGCCAGCAGCTTGGGGCCTAGCGGGGGCCAAGAGACCCAGTACTTC.

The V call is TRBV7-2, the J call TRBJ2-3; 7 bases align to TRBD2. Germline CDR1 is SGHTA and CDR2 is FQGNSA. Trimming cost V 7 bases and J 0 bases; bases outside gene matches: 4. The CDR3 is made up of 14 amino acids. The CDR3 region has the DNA TGTGCCAGCAAATGGCGGGGGAGCACAGATACGCAGTATTTT. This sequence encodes CASKWRGSTDTQYF. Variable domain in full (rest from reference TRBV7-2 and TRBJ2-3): GAGVSQSPSNKVTEKGKDVELRCDPISGHTALYWYRQSLGQGLEFLIYFQGNSAPDKSGLPSDRFSAERTGGSVSTLTIQRTQQEDSAVYLCASKWRGSTDTQYFGPGTRLTVL.

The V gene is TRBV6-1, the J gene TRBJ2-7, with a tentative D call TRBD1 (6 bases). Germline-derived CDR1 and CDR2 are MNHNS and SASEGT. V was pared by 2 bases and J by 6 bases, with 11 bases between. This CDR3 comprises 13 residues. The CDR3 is CASSELVRGEQYF. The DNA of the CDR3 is TGTGCCAGCAGTGAATTGGTCAGGGGCGAGCAGTACTTC.

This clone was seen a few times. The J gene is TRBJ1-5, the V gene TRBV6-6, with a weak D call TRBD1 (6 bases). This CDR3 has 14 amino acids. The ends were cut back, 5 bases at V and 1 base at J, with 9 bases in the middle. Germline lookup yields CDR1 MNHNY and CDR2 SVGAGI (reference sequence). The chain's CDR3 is CASSDTGSNQPQHF. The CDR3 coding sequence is TGTGCCAGCAGTGATACAGGGAGCAATCAGCCCCAGCATTTT.

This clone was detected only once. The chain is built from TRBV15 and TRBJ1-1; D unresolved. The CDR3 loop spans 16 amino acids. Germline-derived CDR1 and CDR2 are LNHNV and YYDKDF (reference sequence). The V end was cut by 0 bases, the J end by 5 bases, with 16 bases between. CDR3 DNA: TGTGCCACCAGCAGAGATATTACCGCCGTTCGGACTGAAGCTTTCTTT. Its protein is CATSRDITAVRTEAFF.

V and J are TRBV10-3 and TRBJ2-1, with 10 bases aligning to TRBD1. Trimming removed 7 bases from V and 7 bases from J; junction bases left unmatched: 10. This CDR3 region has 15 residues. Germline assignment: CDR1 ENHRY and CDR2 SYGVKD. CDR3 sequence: CAITPGTGEMNEQFF. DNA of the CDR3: TGTGCCATCACTCCCGGGACAGGGGAGATGAATGAGCAGTTCTTC.

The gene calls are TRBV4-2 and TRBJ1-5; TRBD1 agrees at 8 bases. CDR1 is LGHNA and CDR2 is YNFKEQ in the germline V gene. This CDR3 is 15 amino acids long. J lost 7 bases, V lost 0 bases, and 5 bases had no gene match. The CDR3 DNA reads TGTGCCAGCAGCCAAGACCGGACAGGGCCCCAGCCCCAGCATTTT. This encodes CASSQDRTGPQPQHF.

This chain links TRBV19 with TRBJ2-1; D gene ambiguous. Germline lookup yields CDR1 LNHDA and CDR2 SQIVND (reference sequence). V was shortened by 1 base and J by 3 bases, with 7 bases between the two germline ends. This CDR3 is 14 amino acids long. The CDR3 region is CASSIASGYNEQFF. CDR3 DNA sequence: TGTGCCAGTAGTATAGCATCGGGCTACAATGAGCAGTTCTTC.

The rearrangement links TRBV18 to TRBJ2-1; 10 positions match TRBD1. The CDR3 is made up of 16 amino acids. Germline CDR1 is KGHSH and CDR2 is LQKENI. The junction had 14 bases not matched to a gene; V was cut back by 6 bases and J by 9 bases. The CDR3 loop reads CASSNQGTGALGEQFF. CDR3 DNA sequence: TGTGCCAGCTCCAACCAGGGGACAGGGGCCCTGGGTGAGCAGTTCTTC.

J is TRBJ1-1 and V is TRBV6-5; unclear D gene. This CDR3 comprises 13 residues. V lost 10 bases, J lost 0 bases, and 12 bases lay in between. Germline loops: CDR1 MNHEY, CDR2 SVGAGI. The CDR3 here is CATAGFMNTEAFF. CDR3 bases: TGTGCCACCGCAGGTTTCATGAACACTGAAGCTTTCTTT.

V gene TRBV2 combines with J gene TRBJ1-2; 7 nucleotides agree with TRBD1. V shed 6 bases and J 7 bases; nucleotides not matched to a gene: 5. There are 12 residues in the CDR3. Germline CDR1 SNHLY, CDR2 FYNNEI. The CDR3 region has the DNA TGTGCCAGCAGGGGGGACAGCGGTGGCTACACCTTC. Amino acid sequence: CASRGDSGGYTF. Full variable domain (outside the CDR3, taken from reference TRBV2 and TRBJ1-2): EPEVTQTPSHQVTQMGQEVILRCVPISNHLYFYWYRQILGQKVEFLVSFYNNEISEKSEIFDDQFSVERPDGSNFTLKIRSTKLEDSAMYFCASRGDSGGYTFGSGTRLTVV.

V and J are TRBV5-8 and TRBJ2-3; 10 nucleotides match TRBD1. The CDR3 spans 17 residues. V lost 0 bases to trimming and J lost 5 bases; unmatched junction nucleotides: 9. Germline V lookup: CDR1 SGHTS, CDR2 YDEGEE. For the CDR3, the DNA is TGTGCCAGCAGCTTGGCTGTCGGGACAGGGGTTTTAGATACGCAGTATTTT. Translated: CASSLAVGTGVLDTQYF.

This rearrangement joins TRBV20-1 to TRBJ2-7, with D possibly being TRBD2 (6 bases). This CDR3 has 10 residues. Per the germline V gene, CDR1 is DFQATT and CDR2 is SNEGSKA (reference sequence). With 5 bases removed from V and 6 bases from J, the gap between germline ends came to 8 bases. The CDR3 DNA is TGCAGTGCTTGGGAGGCCGAGCAGTACTTC. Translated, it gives CSAWEAEQYF.

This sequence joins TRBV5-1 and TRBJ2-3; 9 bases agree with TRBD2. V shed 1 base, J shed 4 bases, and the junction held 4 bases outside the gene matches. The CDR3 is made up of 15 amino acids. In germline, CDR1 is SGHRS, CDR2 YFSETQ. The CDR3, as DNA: TGCGCCAGCAGCTTGTGGGGCGGGGGGGCAGATACGCAGTATTTT. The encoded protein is CASSLWGGGADTQYF.

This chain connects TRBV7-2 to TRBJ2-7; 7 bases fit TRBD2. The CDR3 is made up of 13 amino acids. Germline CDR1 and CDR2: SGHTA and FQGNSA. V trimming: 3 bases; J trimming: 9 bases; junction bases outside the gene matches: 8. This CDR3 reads CASSFQKPGGQYF. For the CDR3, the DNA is TGTGCCAGCAGCTTCCAGAAACCGGGGGGGCAGTACTTC.

The CDR3 DNA follows: TGTGCCACCCCGGGTGAGCAGTTCTTC. Its protein is CATPGEQFF. The genes are TRBV7-2 and TRBJ2-1; D is undetermined. The V end was cut by 10 bases, the J end by 9 bases, with 7 bases between. Looked up from germline, CDR1 is SGHTA and CDR2 is FQGNSA. The CDR3 extends over 9 amino acids.

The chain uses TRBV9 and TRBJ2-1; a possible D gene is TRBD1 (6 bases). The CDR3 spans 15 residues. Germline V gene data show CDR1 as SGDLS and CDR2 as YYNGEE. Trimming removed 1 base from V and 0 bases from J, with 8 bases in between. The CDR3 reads CASSVWDTSYNEQFF. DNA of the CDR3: TGTGCCAGCAGCGTATGGGACACCTCCTACAATGAGCAGTTCTTC.

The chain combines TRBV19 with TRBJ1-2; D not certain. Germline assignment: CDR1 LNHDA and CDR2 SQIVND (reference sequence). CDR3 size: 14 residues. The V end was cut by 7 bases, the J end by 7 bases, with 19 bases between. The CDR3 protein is CASTTSLRVAGYTF. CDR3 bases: TGTGCCAGTACCACTAGTTTGAGAGTGGCTGGCTACACCTTC.

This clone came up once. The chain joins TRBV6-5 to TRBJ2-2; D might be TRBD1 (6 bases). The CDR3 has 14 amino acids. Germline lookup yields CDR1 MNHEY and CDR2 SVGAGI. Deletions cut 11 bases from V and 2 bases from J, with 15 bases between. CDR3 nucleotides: TGTGCCTTACAGGGAGCGGTTAACACCGGGGAGCTGTTTTTT. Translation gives CALQGAVNTGELFF.

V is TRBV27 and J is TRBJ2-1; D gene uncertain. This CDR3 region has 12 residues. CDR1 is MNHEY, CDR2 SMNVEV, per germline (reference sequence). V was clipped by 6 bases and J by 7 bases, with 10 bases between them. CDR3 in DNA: TGTGCCAGCAGCCCCTCTAGGAATGAGCAGTTCTTC. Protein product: CASSPSRNEQFF.